The clone carrying this T cell receptor (beta chain) was counted between two and nine times. TCRdb fed the 5' RACE reads into MiXCR, producing one record per CDR3 protein. In the table there are around 44,000 distinct CDR3 sequences, around 7.7% of which are singletons. The data were taken from a study of early T cells in non-severe SARS-CoV-2 infection. Germline CDR1 is MNHEY and CDR2 is SMNVEV (reference sequence). Trimming pared 5 bases from V and 3 bases from J, leaving 17 bases between. The CDR3 length is 15 residues. Sequenced sample: whole blood. The clonotype originates from an adult who was a healthcare worker with PCR-confirmed SARS-CoV-2 infection or an uninfected control (not recorded which). The gene calls are TRBV27 and TRBJ2-7; D might be TRBD2 (5 bases). CDR3 coding DNA: TGTGCCAGCAGTCCGACCCCGGACTCCATCTACGAGCAGTACTTC. Its translation: CASSPTPDSIYEQYF.